The 5 T cell receptor gamma chains below come from one sample, sequenced in a study of Vγ9Vδ2 T cells in congenital toxoplasmosis. cDNA was made by template-switch reverse transcription with TRGC- and TRDC-specific primers in one tube. The TRGC primer design covered both constant genes, TRGC1 and TRGC2. TCRdb reran clone calling via CATT on the reads. The sample has 150 to 200 gamma-chain clones, less than 4.5% seen once; the top ten hold under 60%. Input material: gamma-delta T cells from blood. These receptor sequences come from a child under 10 years old born to a mother with Toxoplasma gondii infection during pregnancy, either congenitally infected or uninfected (not recorded which).

By share, this clone counts as medium-sized. A much bigger clone sits one base away, suggesting this may be a read error. The sample contains more than one DNA sequence encoding this CDR3. This chain uses TRGV9 with TRGJP. The CDR3 has 16 residues. Germline trimming cut 3 bases from V and 4 bases from J; bases unmatched to any gene: 3. The germline V gene has CDR1 GITISATS and CDR2 ISYDGTV (reference sequence). This CDR3 is CALWEPQELGKKIKVF. In nucleotides, the CDR3 is TGTGCCTTGTGGGAGCCCCAAGAGTTGGGCAAAAAAATCAAGGTATTT.

Relative to its sample, this clone is hyperexpanded. The chain combines TRGV10 with TRGJP1. TRGV10 is an ORF; its function is uncertain. V lost 8 bases, J lost 3 bases, and 10 bases stayed unmatched. The length of the CDR3 is 15 residues. CDR3 sequence: CAAWDYRATGWFKIF. CDR3 sequence (DNA): TGTGCTGCGTGGGATTATCGAGCCACTGGTTGGTTCAAGATATTT.

Details on this clone: The TCRdb record carries a much larger clone's protein, which differs from this DNA's translation at residue 5; a read error is the likely cause, and the protein listed here is the DNA translation. V gene TRGV9 combines with J gene TRGJP. This CDR3 spans 16 amino acids. The germline gives CDR1 GITISATS, CDR2 ISYDGTV (reference sequence). CDR3 DNA sequence: TGTGCCTTGTGGGCGGTGCAAGAGTTGGGCAAAAAAATCAAGGTATTT. This encodes CALWAVQELGKKIKVF.

This clone is termed large. This sequence joins TRGV9 and TRGJ1 or TRGJ2. The CDR3 is made up of 14 amino acids. CDR1 GITISATS and CDR2 ISYDGTV come from the germline V gene (reference sequence). The V and J ends lost 2 bases and 0 bases, in that order; junction bases with no gene match: 4. The CDR3 coding sequence is TGTGCCTTGTGGGAGGCCAAGAATTATTATAAGAAACTCTTT. Amino acids: CALWEAKNYYKKLF.

This clone is deemed hyperexpanded. V and J are TRGV9 and TRGJP. V dropped 0 bases and J dropped 8; count of bases not matched to a gene: 1. Germline values: CDR1 GITISATS, CDR2 ISYDGTV (reference sequence). CDR3 size: 15 residues. The CDR3 protein is CALWEVQLGKKIKVF. In nucleotides, the CDR3 is TGTGCCTTGTGGGAGGTGCAGTTGGGCAAAAAAATCAAGGTATTT.